This T cell receptor beta chain was retrieved from a study of T cells expressing NK-cell markers. Study findings and constraints: HCMV specificity was not established for the expanded NKG2C+ T cell clones.

The germline V gene has CDR1 MNHEY and CDR2 SVGAGI. The CDR3 covers 16 residues. About this clonotype itself: Its antigen is currently unknown.

TCRdb reanalyzed the 5' RACE reads, giving one entry per CDR3 protein sequence and no DNA. The repertoire table contains around 550,000 distinct CDR3 sequences. Sequenced sample: blood T cells: a sorted CD56 or NKG2C T cell subset, CD4+ or CD8+ T cells, or bulk PBMC T cells (not recorded which). This chain joins TRBV6-5 and TRBJ2-7; the TCRdb D gene call, TRBD2, has no DNA to confirm it. The clonotype originates from a man aged 18 to 35 in good health. CDR3 sequence reads: CASSSDLSGRAYEQYF.